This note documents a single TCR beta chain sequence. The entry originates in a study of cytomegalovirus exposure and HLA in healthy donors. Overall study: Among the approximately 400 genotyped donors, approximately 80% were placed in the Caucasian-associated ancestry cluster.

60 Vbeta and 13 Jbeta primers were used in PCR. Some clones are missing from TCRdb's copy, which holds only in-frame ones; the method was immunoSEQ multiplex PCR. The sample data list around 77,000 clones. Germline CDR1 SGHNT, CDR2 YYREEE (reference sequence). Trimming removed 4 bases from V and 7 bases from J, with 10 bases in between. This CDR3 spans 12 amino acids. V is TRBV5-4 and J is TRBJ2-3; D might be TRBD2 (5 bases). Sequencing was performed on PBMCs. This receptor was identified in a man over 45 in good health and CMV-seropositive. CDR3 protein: CASSVGENTQYF. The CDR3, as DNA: TGTGCCAGCAGCGTCGGGGAAAATACGCAGTATTTT. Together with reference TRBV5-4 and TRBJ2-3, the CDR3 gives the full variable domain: ETGVTQSPTHLIKTRGQQVTLRCSSQSGHNTVSWYQQALGQGPQFIFQYYREEENGRGNFPPRFSGLQFPNYSSELNVNALELDDSALYLCASSVGENTQYFGPGTRLTVL.